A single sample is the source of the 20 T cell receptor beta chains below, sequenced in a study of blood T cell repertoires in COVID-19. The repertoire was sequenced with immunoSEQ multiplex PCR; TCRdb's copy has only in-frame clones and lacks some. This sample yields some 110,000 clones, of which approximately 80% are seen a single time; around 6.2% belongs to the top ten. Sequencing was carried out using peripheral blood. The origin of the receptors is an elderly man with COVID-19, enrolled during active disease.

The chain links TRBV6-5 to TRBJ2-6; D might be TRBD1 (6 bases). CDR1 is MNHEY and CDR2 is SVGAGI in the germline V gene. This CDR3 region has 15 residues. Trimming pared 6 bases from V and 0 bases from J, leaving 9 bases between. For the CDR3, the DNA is TGTGCCAGCAGCCAGGGGCACTCTGGGGCCAACGTCCTGACTTTC. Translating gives CASSQGHSGANVLTF.

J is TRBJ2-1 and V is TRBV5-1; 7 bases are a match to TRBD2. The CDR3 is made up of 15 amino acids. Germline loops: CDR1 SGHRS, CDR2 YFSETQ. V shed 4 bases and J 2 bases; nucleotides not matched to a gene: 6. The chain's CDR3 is CASSHRSGAYNEQFF. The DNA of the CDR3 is TGCGCCAGCAGCCACCGGAGCGGGGCCTACAATGAGCAGTTCTTC.

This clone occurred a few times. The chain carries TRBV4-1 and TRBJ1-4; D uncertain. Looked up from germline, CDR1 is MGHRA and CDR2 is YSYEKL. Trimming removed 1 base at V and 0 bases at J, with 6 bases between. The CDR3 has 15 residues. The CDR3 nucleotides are TGCGCCAGCAGCCAAGCCAGAACAACTAATGAAAAACTGTTTTTT. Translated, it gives CASSQARTTNEKLFF.

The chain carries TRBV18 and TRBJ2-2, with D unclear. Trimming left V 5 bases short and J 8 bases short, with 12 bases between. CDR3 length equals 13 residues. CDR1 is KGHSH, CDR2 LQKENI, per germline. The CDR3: CASSSPQQGELFF. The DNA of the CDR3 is TGTGCCAGCTCATCTCCACAACAGGGGGAGCTGTTTTTT.

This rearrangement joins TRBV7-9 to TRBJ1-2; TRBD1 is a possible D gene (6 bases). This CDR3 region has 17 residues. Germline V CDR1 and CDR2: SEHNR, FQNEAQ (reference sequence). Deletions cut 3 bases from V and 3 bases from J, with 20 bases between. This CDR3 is CASSLPNGDKYYYGYTF. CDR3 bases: TGTGCCAGCAGCTTGCCCAATGGGGACAAGTACTACTATGGCTACACCTTC.

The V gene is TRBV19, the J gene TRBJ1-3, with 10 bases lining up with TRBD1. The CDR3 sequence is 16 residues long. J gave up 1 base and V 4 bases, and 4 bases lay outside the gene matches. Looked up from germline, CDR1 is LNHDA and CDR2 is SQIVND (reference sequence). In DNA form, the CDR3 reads TGTGCCAGTAGTACTCGGACAGGGGGATCTGGAAACACCATATATTTT. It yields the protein CASSTRTGGSGNTIYF.

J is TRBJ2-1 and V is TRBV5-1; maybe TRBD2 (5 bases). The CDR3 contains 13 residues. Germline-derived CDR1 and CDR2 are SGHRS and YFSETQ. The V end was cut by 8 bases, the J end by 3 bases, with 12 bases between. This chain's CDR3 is CASREVDYNEQFF. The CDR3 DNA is TGCGCCAGTCGGGAAGTGGACTACAATGAGCAGTTCTTC.

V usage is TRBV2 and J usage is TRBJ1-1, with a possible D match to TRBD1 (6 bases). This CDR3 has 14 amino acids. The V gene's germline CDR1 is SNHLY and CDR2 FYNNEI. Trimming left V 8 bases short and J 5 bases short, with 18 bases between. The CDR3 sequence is CASLLQQGYTEAFF. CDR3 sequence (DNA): TGTGCCAGCTTACTTCAACAGGGATATACTGAAGCTTTCTTT.

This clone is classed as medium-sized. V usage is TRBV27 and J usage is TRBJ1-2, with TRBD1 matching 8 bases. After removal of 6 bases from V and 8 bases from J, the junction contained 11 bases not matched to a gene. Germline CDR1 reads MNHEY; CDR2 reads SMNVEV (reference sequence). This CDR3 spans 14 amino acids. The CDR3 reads CASRPGQGIGGYTF. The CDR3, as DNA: TGTGCCAGCAGACCCGGACAGGGCATCGGCGGCTACACCTTC.

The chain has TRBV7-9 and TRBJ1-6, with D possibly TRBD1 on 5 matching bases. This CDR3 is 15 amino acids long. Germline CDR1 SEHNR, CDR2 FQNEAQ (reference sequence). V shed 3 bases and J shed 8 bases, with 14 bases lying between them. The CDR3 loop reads CASSFGRQGDSPLHF. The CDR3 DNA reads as TGTGCCAGCAGCTTTGGGAGGCAGGGAGATTCACCCCTCCACTTT.

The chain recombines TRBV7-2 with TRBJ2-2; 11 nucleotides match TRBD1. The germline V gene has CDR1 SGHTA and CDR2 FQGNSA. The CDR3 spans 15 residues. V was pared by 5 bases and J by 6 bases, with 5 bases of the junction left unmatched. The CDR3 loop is CASSPRDRGAGELFF. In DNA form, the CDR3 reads TGTGCCAGCAGCCCGCGGGACAGGGGGGCCGGGGAGCTGTTTTTT.

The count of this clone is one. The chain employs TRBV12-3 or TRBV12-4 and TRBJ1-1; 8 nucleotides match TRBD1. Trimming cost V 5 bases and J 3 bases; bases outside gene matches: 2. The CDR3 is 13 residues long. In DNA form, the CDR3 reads TGTGCCAGCAGTAGACAGGGGTACACTGAAGCTTTCTTT. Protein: CASSRQGYTEAFF.

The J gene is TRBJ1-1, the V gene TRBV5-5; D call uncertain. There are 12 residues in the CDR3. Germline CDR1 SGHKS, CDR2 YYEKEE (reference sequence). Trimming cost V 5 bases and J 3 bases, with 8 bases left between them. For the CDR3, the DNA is TGTGCCAGCAGTCCCGTCGACACTGAAGCTTTCTTT. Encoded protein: CASSPVDTEAFF.

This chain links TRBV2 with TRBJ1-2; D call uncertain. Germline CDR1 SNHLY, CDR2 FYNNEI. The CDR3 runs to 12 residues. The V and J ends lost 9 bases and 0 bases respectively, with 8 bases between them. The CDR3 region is CAREDTNYGYTF. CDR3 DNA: TGTGCCAGAGAAGACACTAACTATGGCTACACCTTC.

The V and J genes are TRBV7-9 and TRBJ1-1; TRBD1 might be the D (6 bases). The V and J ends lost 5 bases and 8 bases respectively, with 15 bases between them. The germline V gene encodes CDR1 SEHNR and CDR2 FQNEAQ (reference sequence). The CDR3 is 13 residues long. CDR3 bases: TGTGCCAGCAGCACCTCGGGGGGCCTCGAAGCTTTCTTT. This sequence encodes CASSTSGGLEAFF.

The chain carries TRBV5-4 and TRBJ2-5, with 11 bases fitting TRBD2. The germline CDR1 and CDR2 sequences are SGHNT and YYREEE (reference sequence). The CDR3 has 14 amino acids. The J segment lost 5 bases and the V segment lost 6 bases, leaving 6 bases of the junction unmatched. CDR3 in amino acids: CASKVAGGSETQYF. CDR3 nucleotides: TGTGCCAGCAAGGTAGCGGGAGGGTCGGAGACCCAGTACTTC.

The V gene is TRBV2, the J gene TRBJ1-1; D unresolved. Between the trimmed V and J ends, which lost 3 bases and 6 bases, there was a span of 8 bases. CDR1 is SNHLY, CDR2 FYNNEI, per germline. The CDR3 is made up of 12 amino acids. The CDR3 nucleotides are TGTGCCAGCAGTGAGGGCCCGGCTGAAGCTTTCTTT. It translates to CASSEGPAEAFF.

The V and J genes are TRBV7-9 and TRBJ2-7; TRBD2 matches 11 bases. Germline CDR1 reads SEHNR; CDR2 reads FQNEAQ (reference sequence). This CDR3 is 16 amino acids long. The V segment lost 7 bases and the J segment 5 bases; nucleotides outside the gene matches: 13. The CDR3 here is CASTPGTSGGYDEQYF. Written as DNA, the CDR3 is TGTGCCAGCACCCCCGGGACTAGCGGAGGGTACGACGAGCAGTACTTC.

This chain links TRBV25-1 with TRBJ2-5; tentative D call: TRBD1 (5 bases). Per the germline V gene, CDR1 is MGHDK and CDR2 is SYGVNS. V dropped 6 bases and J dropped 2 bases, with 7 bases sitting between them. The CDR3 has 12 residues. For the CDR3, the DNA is TGTGCCAGCAGCCGACAGCAAGAGACCCAGTACTTC. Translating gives CASSRQQETQYF.

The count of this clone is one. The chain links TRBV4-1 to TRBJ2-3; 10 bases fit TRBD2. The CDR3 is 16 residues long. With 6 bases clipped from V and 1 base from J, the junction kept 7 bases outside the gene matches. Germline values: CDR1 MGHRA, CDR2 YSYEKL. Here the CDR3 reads CASRPPGTSGTDTQYF. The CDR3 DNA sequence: TGCGCCAGCAGACCCCCAGGGACTAGCGGCACAGATACGCAGTATTTT.